These T cell receptor beta chains were read from a single sample in a study of cytomegalovirus exposure and HLA in healthy donors. Sequencing used immunoSEQ multiplex PCR; TCRdb keeps in-frame clones, though not all of them. The sample carries about 130,000 clones, 80% to 90% recorded once. Source material: PBMCs. The receptor set was obtained from a woman aged 25 to 45 in good health and CMV-seronegative. Each CDR3 is given without its conserved first and last residue.

J	length	V	CDR3
TRBJ2-5	13	TRBV5-5	ASSWLAGGWETQY
TRBJ1-6	13	TRBV7-3	ASSNTGGLRSPLH
TRBJ2-1	15	TRBV4-1	ASSQGLALSSYNEQF
TRBJ1-4	12	TRBV27	ASSRDIGNEKLF
TRBJ2-3	13	TRBV28	ASSPPGLNTDTQY
TRBJ2-7	12	TRBV28	ASHPYGSSYEQY
TRBJ2-5	11	TRBV30	AWTGLSQETQY
TRBJ2-3	13	TRBV6-5	ASSQLAGAGDTQY
TRBJ1-2	14	TRBV27	ASSLRTGAAGYGYT
TRBJ2-2	14	TRBV5-1	ASSPSGSANTGELF
TRBJ2-1	11	TRBV29-1	SVGKREIYEQF
TRBJ2-7	9	TRBV25-1	ASSAGGEQY
TRBJ1-2	15	TRBV7-2	ASSLTPLRPANYGYP
TRBJ2-1	11	TRBV7-3	ASSLSGGNEQF
TRBJ2-3	14	TRBV13	ASSFYSGLSTDTQY
TRBJ2-4	12	TRBV5-4	ASSPDNAKNIQY
TRBJ2-7	11	TRBV7-8	ASSFIRFNEQY
TRBJ1-1	14	TRBV7-9	ASSPQGRVGNTEAF
TRBJ2-7	13	TRBV7-9	ASSLVTSGSYEQY
TRBJ2-3	12	TRBV5-1	ASSLRQGPDTQY
TRBJ2-3	14	TRBV19	ATNGGTQFAGDTQY
TRBJ2-1	14	TRBV7-8	ASSLRRGAFMYEQF
TRBJ1-4	12	TRBV4-3	ASSPGQGSEKLF
TRBJ1-2	10	TRBV6-1	ASSSTDYGYT
TRBJ2-1	13	TRBV5-4	ASSSGTGYYNEQF
TRBJ1-1	11	TRBV10-3	AISDRVNTEAF
TRBJ2-2	14	TRBV19	ASSLPQKRLSGELF
TRBJ2-2	14	TRBV19	ASSIDQVGSTGELF
TRBJ1-1	10	TRBV7-9	ASSETGLAAF
TRBJ2-7	11	TRBV30	AWSHLTGYEQY
TRBJ1-1	13	TRBV5-1	ASSSSLSANTEAF
TRBJ2-7	12	TRBV6-5	ASSYRDRAYEQY
TRBJ2-1	16	TRBV28	ASRKGLAGTLPSDEQF
TRBJ1-4	12	TRBV7-2	ASSAGLTGEKLF
TRBJ2-3	15	TRBV2	ASSEAPLAGGRDTQY
TRBJ1-2	14	TRBV28	ASSQYPGQGSHGYT
TRBJ2-2	11	TRBV5-1	ASTAENTGELF
TRBJ2-7	10	TRBV9	ASSSDSYEQY
TRBJ1-2	11	TRBV11-2	ASSPDKNYGYT
TRBJ2-7	14	TRBV11-2	ASSLELGRVSYEQY
TRBJ2-1	15	TRBV7-9	ASSSSGTSGRFNEQF
TRBJ1-1	14	TRBV18	ASSPRETRLNTEAF
TRBJ1-1	13	TRBV9	ASSVGPGMNTEAF
TRBJ2-7	11	TRBV6-5	ASSYGRAYEQY
TRBJ2-7	12	TRBV4-1	ASSHDREGYEQY